This T cell receptor beta chain was recorded in a study of OX40 agonist ivuxolimab in advanced cancers. Study at large: Hepatocellular carcinoma, melanoma, renal cell or head and neck cancer affected the dose-escalation patients. The study's findings and limits: Expansion of clones was among the lowest in partial responders at 0.1-3.0 mg/kg.

This CDR3 is 16 amino acids long. The trim removed 2 bases at V and 3 bases at J, leaving 6 bases unmatched. The germline gives CDR1 MGHRA, CDR2 YSYEKL. This clone was picked up a small number of times. Its antigen is undetermined. TCRdb's copy holds only in-frame clones and misses some; the assay was immunoSEQ multiplex PCR. The sample holds 65,000 to 90,000 clones, 80% to 95% seen once. The source material was CD4+ or CD8+ T cells sorted from blood, sampled in a trial of the OX40 agonist ivuxolimab. This TCR was recovered from an adult with an advanced solid tumor such as melanoma, head and neck, liver or kidney cancer. The chain joins TRBV4-1 to TRBJ2-7; 11 bases agree with TRBD2. The CDR3 nucleotides are TGCGCCAGCAGCCAAAGGGTGACTAGCGGGAACTACGAGCAGTACTTC. It yields the protein CASSQRVTSGNYEQYF.